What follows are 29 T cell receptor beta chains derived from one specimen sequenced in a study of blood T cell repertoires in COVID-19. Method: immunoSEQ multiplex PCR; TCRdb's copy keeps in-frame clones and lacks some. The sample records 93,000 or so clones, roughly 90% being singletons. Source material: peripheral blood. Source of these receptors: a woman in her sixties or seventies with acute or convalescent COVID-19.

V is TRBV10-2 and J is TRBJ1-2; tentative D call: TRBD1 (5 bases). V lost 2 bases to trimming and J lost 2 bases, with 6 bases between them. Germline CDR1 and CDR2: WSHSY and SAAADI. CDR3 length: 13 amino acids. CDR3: CASSEDRNYGYTF. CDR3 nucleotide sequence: TGCGCCAGCAGTGAGGACAGAAACTATGGCTACACCTTC.

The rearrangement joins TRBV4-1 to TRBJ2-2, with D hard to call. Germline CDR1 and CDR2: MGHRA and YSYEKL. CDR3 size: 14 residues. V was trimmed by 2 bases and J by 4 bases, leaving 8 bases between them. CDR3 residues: CASSQQSPTGELFF. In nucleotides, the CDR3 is TGCGCCAGCAGCCAACAAAGCCCCACCGGGGAGCTGTTTTTT.

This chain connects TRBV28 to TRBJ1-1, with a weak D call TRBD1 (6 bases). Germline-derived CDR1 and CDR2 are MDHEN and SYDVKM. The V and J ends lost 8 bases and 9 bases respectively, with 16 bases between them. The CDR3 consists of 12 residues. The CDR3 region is CASHGQREKAFF. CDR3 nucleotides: TGTGCCAGCCATGGACAGCGCGAAAAAGCTTTCTTT.

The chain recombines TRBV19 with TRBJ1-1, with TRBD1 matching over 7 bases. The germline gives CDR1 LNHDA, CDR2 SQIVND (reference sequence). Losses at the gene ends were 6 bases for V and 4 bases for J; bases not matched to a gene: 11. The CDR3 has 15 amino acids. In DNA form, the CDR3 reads TGTGCCAGTAGGGGCTACAGGGGAGCGAGCACTGAAGCTTTCTTT. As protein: CASRGYRGASTEAFF.

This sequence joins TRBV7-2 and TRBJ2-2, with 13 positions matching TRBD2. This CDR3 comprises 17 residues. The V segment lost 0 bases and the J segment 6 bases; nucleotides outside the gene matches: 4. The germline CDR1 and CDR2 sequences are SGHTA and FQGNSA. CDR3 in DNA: TGTGCCAGCAGCTTAGCTGGCACTAGCGGGAGGGCCGGGGAGCTGTTTTTT. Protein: CASSLAGTSGRAGELFF.

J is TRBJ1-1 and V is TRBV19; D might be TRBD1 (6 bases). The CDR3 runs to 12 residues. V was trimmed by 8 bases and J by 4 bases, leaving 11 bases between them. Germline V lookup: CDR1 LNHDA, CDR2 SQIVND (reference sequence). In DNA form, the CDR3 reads TGTGCCAGTGGGGGGGGCGTCACTGAAGCTTTCTTT. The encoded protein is CASGGGVTEAFF.

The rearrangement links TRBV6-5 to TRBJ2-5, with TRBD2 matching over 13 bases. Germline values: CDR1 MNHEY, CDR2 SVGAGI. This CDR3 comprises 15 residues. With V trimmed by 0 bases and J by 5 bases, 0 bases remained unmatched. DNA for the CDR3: TGTGCCAGCAGTTACTCGACTAGCGGGGGGGAGACCCAGTACTTC. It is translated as CASSYSTSGGETQYF.

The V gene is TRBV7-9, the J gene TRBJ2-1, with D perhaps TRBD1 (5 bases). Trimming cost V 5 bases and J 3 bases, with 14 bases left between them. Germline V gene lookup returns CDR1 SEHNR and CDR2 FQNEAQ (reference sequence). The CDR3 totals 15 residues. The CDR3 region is CASSRFGHNYNEQFF. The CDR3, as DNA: TGTGCCAGCAGCCGGTTCGGACACAACTACAATGAGCAGTTCTTC.

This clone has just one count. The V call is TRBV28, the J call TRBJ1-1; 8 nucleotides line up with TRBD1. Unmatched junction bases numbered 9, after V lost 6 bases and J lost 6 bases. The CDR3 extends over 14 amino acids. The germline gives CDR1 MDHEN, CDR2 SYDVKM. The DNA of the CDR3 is TGTGCCAGCAGACCCCCCGGGACAGGCGCTGAAGCTTTCTTT. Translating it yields CASRPPGTGAEAFF.

In DNA form, the CDR3 reads TGTGCCAGTAGTGGGGGAGCAGGGGGCCAGCCCCAGCATTTT. This encodes CASSGGAGGQPQHF. The V call is TRBV19, the J call TRBJ1-5; 8 bases are shared with TRBD1. Germline-derived CDR1 and CDR2 are LNHDA and SQIVND (reference sequence). The J segment lost 7 bases and the V segment lost 5 bases, leaving 7 bases of the junction unmatched. The CDR3 has 14 amino acids.

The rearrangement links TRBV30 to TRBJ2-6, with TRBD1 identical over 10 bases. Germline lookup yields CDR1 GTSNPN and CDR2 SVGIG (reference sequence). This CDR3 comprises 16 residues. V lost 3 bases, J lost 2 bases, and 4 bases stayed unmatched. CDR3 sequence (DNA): TGTGCCTGGAGGGACAGGGGGGGAACTGGGGCCAACGTCCTGACTTTC. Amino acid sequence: CAWRDRGGTGANVLTF.

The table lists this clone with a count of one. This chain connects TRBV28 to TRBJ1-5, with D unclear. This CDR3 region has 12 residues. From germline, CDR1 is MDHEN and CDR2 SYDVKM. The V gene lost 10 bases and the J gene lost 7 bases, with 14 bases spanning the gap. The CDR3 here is CATTAGLQPQHF. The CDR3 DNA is TGTGCCACCACCGCGGGTCTGCAGCCCCAGCATTTT. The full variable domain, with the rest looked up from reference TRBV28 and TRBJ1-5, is DVKVTQSSRYLVKRTGEKVFLECVQDMDHENMFWYRQDPGLGLRLIYFSYDVKMKEKGDIPEGYSVSREKKERFSLILESASTNQTSMYLCATTAGLQPQHFGDGTRLSIL.

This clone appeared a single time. As DNA, the CDR3 is TGTGCCAGCAGCGTCCGGACACGCGCCGGGGAGCTGTTTTTT. Translating gives CASSVRTRAGELFF. The gene calls are TRBV28 and TRBJ2-2; possibly TRBD1 for D (5 bases). V lost 6 bases to trimming and J lost 6 bases, with 14 bases between them. This CDR3 has 14 amino acids. The germline V gene has CDR1 MDHEN and CDR2 SYDVKM.

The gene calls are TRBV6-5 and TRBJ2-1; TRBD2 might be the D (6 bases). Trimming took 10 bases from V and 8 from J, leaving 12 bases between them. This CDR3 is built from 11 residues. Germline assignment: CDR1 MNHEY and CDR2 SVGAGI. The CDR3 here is CATTWGDEQFF. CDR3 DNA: TGTGCCACCACCTGGGGGGATGAGCAGTTCTTC.

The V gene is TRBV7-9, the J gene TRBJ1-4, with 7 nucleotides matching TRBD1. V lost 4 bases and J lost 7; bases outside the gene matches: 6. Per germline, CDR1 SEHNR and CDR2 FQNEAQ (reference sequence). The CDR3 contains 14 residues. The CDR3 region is CASSSTGFAEKLFF. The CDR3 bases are TGTGCCAGCAGCTCGACAGGGTTTGCTGAAAAACTGTTTTTT.

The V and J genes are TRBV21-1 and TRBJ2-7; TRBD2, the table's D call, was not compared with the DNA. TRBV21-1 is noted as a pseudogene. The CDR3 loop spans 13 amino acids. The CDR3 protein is CASSDCLSYEQYV. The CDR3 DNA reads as TGTGCCAGCAGCGACTGCCTGTCCTACGAGCAGTACGTC.

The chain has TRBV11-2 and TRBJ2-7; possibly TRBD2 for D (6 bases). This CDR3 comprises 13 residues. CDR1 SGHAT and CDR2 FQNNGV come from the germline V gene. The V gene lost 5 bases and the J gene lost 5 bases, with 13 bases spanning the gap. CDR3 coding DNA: TGTGCCAGCAGCCCCGGTTCGGGAGACGAGCAGTACTTC. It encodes CASSPGSGDEQYF.

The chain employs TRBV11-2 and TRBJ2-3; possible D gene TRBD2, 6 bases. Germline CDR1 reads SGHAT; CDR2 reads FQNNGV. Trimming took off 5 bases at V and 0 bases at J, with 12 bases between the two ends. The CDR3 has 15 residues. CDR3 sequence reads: CASSPGTLSTDTQYF. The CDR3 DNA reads TGTGCCAGCAGCCCCGGGACTCTTAGCACAGATACGCAGTATTTT.

In DNA form, the CDR3 reads TGTGCCAGCAGCCTCCGCACGGGAGGGTGGACCGGGGAGCTGTTTTTT. It specifies CASSLRTGGWTGELFF. The chain recombines TRBV5-4 with TRBJ2-2; 8 bases are shared with TRBD2. Germline lookup yields CDR1 SGHNT and CDR2 YYREEE (reference sequence). J lost 5 bases, V lost 4 bases, and 10 bases had no gene match. The CDR3 length is 16 residues.

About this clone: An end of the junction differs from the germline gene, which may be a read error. CDR3 sequence (DNA): TGTGCCAGCCGTTTGGGGGGGACTGAAGCTTTCTTT. It specifies CASRLGGTEAFF. The V call is TRBV28, the J call TRBJ1-1; a weak D match, TRBD1 (5 bases). This CDR3 region has 12 residues. The germline V gene encodes CDR1 MDHEN and CDR2 SYDVKM.

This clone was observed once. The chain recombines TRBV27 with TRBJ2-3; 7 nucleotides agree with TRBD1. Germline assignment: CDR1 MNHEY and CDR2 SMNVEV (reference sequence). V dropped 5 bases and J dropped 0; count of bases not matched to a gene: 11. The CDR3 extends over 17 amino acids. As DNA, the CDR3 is TGTGCCAGCAGTCCGAGCAGGGGGTCGACTAGCACAGATACGCAGTATTTT. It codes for CASSPSRGSTSTDTQYF.

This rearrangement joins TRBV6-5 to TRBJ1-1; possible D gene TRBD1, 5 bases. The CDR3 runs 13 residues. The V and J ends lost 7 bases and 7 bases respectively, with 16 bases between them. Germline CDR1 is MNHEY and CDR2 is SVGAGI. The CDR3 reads CASTPLSRVEAFF. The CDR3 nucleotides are TGTGCCAGCACCCCCCTGAGCAGGGTTGAAGCTTTCTTT.

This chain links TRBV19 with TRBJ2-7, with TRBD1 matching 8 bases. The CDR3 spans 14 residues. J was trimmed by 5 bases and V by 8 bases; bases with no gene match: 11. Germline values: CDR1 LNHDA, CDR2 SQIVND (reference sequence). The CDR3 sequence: CASGFRTGFDEQYF. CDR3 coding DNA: TGTGCCAGTGGATTCCGGACAGGGTTCGACGAGCAGTACTTC.

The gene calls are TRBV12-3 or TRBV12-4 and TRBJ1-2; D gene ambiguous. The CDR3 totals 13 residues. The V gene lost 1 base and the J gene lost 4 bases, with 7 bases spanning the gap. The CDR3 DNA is TGTGCCAGCAGTTTAGGTCAATCCTATGGCTACACCTTC. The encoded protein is CASSLGQSYGYTF.

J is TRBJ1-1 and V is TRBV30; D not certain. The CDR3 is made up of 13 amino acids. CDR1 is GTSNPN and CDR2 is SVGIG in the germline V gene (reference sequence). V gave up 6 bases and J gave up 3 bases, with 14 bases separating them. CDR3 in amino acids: CACPSSEDTEAFF. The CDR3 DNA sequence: TGTGCCTGCCCGAGCTCCGAGGACACTGAAGCTTTCTTT.

The CDR3, as DNA: TGTGCCAGCAGTTTTCAGAACCGCTCTGGGGCCAACGTCCTGACTTTC. Amino acids: CASSFQNRSGANVLTF. The chain is built from TRBV27 and TRBJ2-6; no clear D gene. CDR3 length: 16 amino acids. Germline loops: CDR1 MNHEY, CDR2 SMNVEV (reference sequence). V lost 3 bases and J lost 0, with 9 bases in between.

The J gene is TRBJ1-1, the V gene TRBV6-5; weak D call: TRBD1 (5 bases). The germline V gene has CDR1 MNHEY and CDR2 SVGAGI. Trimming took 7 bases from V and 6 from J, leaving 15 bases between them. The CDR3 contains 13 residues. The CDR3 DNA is TGTGCCAGCAAGTTTAGTACGACAGCTGAAGCTTTCTTT. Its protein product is CASKFSTTAEAFF.

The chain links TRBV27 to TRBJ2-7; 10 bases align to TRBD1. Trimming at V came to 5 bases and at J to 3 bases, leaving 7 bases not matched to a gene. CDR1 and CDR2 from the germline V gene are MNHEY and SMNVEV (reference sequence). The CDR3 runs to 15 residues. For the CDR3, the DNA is TGTGCCAGCAGTCCCCGACAGGGGGCAATCTACGAGCAGTACTTC. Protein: CASSPRQGAIYEQYF.

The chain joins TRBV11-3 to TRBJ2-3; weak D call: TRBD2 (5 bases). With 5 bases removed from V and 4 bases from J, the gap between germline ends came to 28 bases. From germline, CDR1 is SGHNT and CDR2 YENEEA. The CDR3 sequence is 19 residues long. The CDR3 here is CASSTFRDAPNVKADTQYF. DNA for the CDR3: TGTGCCAGCAGCACATTTCGGGATGCCCCAAATGTGAAAGCAGATACGCAGTATTTT.